The clone carrying this T cell receptor (beta chain) came up once. The data were obtained in a study of blood T cell repertoires in COVID-19. Study at large: T cells, B-cell-depleted T cells, or PBMCs supplied cDNA or gDNA.

The authors' processing: The authors estimated nucleated cell counts from reference gene primer amplification. Method: immunoSEQ multiplex PCR; TCRdb's copy keeps in-frame clones and lacks some. The V and J calls and clone size are taken from that table; D and trimming were inferred from the DNA. The sample lists around 73,000 clones; 80% to 85% were seen once. This CDR3 has 15 amino acids. CDR1 is SGHAT, CDR2 FQNNGV, per germline. With 5 bases clipped from V and 4 bases from J, the junction kept 7 bases outside the gene matches. The TCR originated in a human donor in a cohort sampled during active COVID-19. The J gene is TRBJ2-2, the V gene TRBV11-2; 7 nucleotides match TRBD2. Material: peripheral blood. The chain's CDR3 is CASSQSGVRTGELFF. In DNA form, the CDR3 reads TGTGCCAGCAGCCAAAGCGGGGTACGCACCGGGGAGCTGTTTTTT.